This T cell receptor (beta chain) was captured in a study of identical twins. V shed 2 bases and J shed 4 bases, with 11 bases lying between them. The CDR3 sequence is 14 residues long. CDR1 is SGHRS, CDR2 YFSETQ, per germline. TCRdb analysed the 5' RACE reads with MiXCR anew, one entry per CDR3 protein. Of 350,000 to 400,000 distinct CDR3 sequences in the sample, about 9% were seen once. Sequenced sample: naive T cells sorted from blood. This chain links TRBV5-1 with TRBJ2-3; no clear D gene. The TCR sequence derives from a woman between 50 and 59 years old in good health. This CDR3 is CASSLGLGSDTQYF. The CDR3 DNA is TGCGCCAGCAGCTTAGGCCTAGGTTCAGATACGCAGTATTTT.